This passage covers 22 T cell receptor beta chains from one sample sequenced in a study of blood T cell repertoires in COVID-19. Clones were read by immunoSEQ multiplex PCR, and TCRdb kept only the in-frame ones, dropping some. Altogether 350,000 or so clones are present, roughly nine tenths being singletons, with the ten largest covering 3.9%. The sequencing sample was made of peripheral blood. These receptors all stem from a woman in her sixties with COVID-19, enrolled during active disease.

The genes are TRBV18 and TRBJ2-1; maybe TRBD1 (5 bases). The V gene lost 2 bases and the J gene lost 2 bases, with 10 bases spanning the gap. Germline V CDR1 and CDR2: KGHSH, LQKENI. This CDR3 spans 15 amino acids. The CDR3 coding sequence is TGTGCCAGCTCACCAAAGGGGCGCACCTACAATGAGCAGTTCTTC. Translating it yields CASSPKGRTYNEQFF. The full variable domain, with the rest looked up from reference TRBV18 and TRBJ2-1, is NAGVMQNPRHLVRRRGQEARLRCSPMKGHSHVYWYRQLPEEGLKFMVYLQKENIIDESGMPKERFSAEFPKEGPSILRIQQVVRGDSAAYFCASSPKGRTYNEQFFGPGTRLTVL.

The chain combines TRBV18 with TRBJ2-4; 7 bases match TRBD1. The CDR3 length is 15 residues. The V gene's germline CDR1 is KGHSH and CDR2 LQKENI. V lost 2 bases, J lost 7 bases, and 8 bases stayed unmatched. CDR3 bases: TGTGCCAGCTCACCATCCAGGGGGACCGTTAACATTCAGTACTTC. It yields the protein CASSPSRGTVNIQYF.

CDR3: CASSDGSGETQYF. For the CDR3, the DNA is TGTGCCAGCAGTGATGGTTCCGGGGAGACCCAGTACTTC. This rearrangement joins TRBV2 to TRBJ2-5; D not resolved. The CDR3 length is 13 residues. Germline CDR1 SNHLY, CDR2 FYNNEI. Trimming pared 3 bases from V and 5 bases from J, leaving 10 bases between.

The chain links TRBV5-1 to TRBJ1-1, with 8 bases aligning to TRBD1. Germline CDR1 and CDR2: SGHRS and YFSETQ. J gave up 2 bases and V 2 bases, and 8 bases lay outside the gene matches. The CDR3 has 16 amino acids. As DNA, the CDR3 is TGCGCCAGCAGCTTACCTACAGGGGGGCCCAACACTGAAGCTTTCTTT. Amino acid sequence: CASSLPTGGPNTEAFF.

V gene TRBV3-1 (or the pseudogene TRBV3-2) combines with J gene TRBJ1-1, with TRBD1 matching over 12 bases. J gave up 6 bases and V 3 bases, and 17 bases lay outside the gene matches. The CDR3 covers 19 residues. In germline, CDR1 is LGHDT, CDR2 YNNKEL (reference sequence). CDR3 DNA: TGTGCCAGCAGCCACGCCCTAAGGGACAGGGGGCGCCTCAGTCCTGAAGCTTTCTTT. Encoded protein: CASSHALRDRGRLSPEAFF.

The chain is built from TRBV6-6 and TRBJ1-1; a weak D match, TRBD1 (5 bases). The CDR3 is 14 residues long. Trimming took 5 bases from V and 4 from J, leaving 14 bases between them. Per the germline V gene, CDR1 is MNHNY and CDR2 is SVGAGI (reference sequence). CDR3 DNA sequence: TGTGCCAGCAGTCATCTCGGGGGAGGCACTGAAGCTTTCTTT. It specifies CASSHLGGGTEAFF.

This sequence joins TRBV6-2 or TRBV6-3 and TRBJ1-1; D ambiguous. Trimming removed 2 bases from V and 4 bases from J, with 11 bases in between. Germline-derived CDR1 and CDR2 are MNHEY and SVGEGT. The CDR3 covers 14 residues. The CDR3 DNA follows: TGTGCCAGCAGTTACCTTACAGTGGGCACTGAAGCTTTCTTT. Translating it yields CASSYLTVGTEAFF.

The chain carries TRBV3-1 (or the pseudogene TRBV3-2) and TRBJ2-3; 9 bases line up with TRBD1. The CDR3 totals 14 residues. The V gene end was trimmed by 8 bases and the J gene end by 1 base; junction bases not matched to a gene: 4. The germline gives CDR1 LGHDT, CDR2 YNNKEL (reference sequence). CDR3 DNA sequence: TGTGCCAGCGGGCGACAGGGGGGCACAGATACGCAGTATTTT. This sequence encodes CASGRQGGTDTQYF.

This chain uses TRBV6-4 with TRBJ2-3, with a tentative D call TRBD2 (5 bases). Trimming removed 0 bases from V and 5 bases from J, with 9 bases in between. The CDR3 consists of 14 residues. The germline V gene encodes CDR1 MRHNA and CDR2 SNTAGT. CDR3 sequence reads: CASSDSLAGDTQYF. The CDR3 DNA sequence: TGTGCCAGCAGTGACTCGCTAGCAGGAGATACGCAGTATTTT.

The chain's CDR3 is CASSQVGAGMYPQHF. CDR3 DNA: TGTGCCAGCAGTCAGGTAGGGGCAGGGATGTACCCCCAGCATTTT. This chain joins TRBV6-5 and TRBJ1-5, with D possibly matching TRBD1 (5 bases). The germline CDR1 and CDR2 sequences are MNHEY and SVGAGI. V gave up 5 bases and J gave up 10 bases, with 21 bases separating them. The CDR3 spans 15 residues.

The CDR3 reads CASSAGTGDTGELFF. CDR3 bases: TGTGCCAGCAGCGCCGGGACAGGGGACACCGGGGAGCTGTTTTTT. The gene calls are TRBV5-5 and TRBJ2-2, with 10 bases that match TRBD1. This CDR3 has 15 residues. Germline-derived CDR1 and CDR2 are SGHKS and YYEKEE (reference sequence). The V and J ends lost 4 bases and 3 bases, in that order; junction bases with no gene match: 3.

This rearrangement joins TRBV19 to TRBJ2-3; 11 nucleotides align to TRBD2. Germline CDR1 and CDR2: LNHDA and SQIVND (reference sequence). This CDR3 contains 19 residues. V shed 1 base and J 2 bases; nucleotides not matched to a gene: 11. In DNA form, the CDR3 reads TGTGCCAGTAGTATAGGGTCGCTAGCGGGGGGTTTTCCCACAGATACGCAGTATTTT. Amino acid sequence: CASSIGSLAGGFPTDTQYF.

This clone was counted once. The gene calls are TRBV5-1 and TRBJ1-2; D remains unclear. The V gene lost 2 bases and the J gene lost 0 bases, with 8 bases spanning the gap. This CDR3 spans 14 amino acids. CDR1 is SGHRS and CDR2 is YFSETQ in the germline V gene. Written as DNA, the CDR3 is TGCGCCAGCAGCTTCCGGGATCCTAACTATGGCTACACCTTC. Translated: CASSFRDPNYGYTF. The full variable domain, rest sourced from reference TRBV5-1 and TRBJ1-2, is KAGVTQTPRYLIKTRGQQVTLSCSPISGHRSVSWYQQTPGQGLQFLFEYFSETQRNKGNFPGRFSGRQFSNSRSEMNVSTLELGDSALYLCASSFRDPNYGYTFGSGTRLTVV.

The chain recombines TRBV5-6 with TRBJ2-7; D not certain. Germline V gives CDR1 SGHDT, CDR2 YYEEEE. V was pared by 3 bases and J by 0 bases, with 4 bases between. CDR3 length: 12 residues. This chain's CDR3 is CASSSSSYEQYF. The DNA for the CDR3 is TGTGCCAGCAGCTCGAGCTCCTACGAGCAGTACTTC. Based on the CDR3 plus reference TRBV5-6 and TRBJ2-7, the full variable domain is DAGVTQSPTHLIKTRGQQVTLRCSPKSGHDTVSWYQQALGQGPQFIFQYYEEEERQRGNFPDRFSGHQFPNYSSELNVNALLLGDSALYLCASSSSSYEQYFGPGTRLTVT.

V and J are TRBV21-1 and TRBJ1-5; no check of the table's D call, TRBD1, against the DNA was made. TRBV21-1 is given as a pseudogene. The CDR3 sequence is 15 residues long. The CDR3 nucleotides are TGTGCCAGCATCGCGACAGGGTTTGGGAATCAGCCCCAGCATTTT. It yields the protein CASIATGFGNQPQHF.

This CDR3 is CASSPVAGEARDGYTF. The CDR3 coding sequence is TGTGCCAGCTCACCCGTCGCAGGGGAAGCCCGGGATGGCTACACCTTC. This rearrangement joins TRBV18 to TRBJ1-2; D may be TRBD1 (6 bases). The CDR3 is 16 residues long. The V and J ends lost 3 bases and 6 bases respectively, with 20 bases between them. The V gene's germline CDR1 is KGHSH and CDR2 LQKENI.

The rearrangement uses TRBV28 and TRBJ1-3; D not certain. The V end was cut by 6 bases, the J end by 0 bases, with 15 bases between. The CDR3 has 16 residues. In germline, CDR1 is MDHEN, CDR2 SYDVKM. The CDR3 DNA reads TGTGCCAGCAGCCTGTGGGGTGGGAGCTCTGGAAACACCATATATTTT. This gives the protein CASSLWGGSSGNTIYF. The full variable domain, with the rest looked up from reference TRBV28 and TRBJ1-3, is DVKVTQSSRYLVKRTGEKVFLECVQDMDHENMFWYRQDPGLGLRLIYFSYDVKMKEKGDIPEGYSVSREKKERFSLILESASTNQTSMYLCASSLWGGSSGNTIYFGEGSWLTVV.

This clone was seen once. This rearrangement joins TRBV4-1 to TRBJ2-2; tentatively, D is TRBD1 (5 bases). The germline V and J ends were trimmed by 2 bases and 6 bases, with 16 bases remaining between them. Germline CDR1 MGHRA, CDR2 YSYEKL. The CDR3 totals 16 residues. CDR3: CASSQLGRASAGELFF. The CDR3 nucleotides read TGCGCCAGCAGCCAACTGGGCAGGGCATCGGCCGGGGAGCTGTTTTTT.

V gene TRBV29-1 combines with J gene TRBJ2-2; 7 nucleotides align to TRBD2. V trimming: 7 bases; J trimming: 4 bases; junction bases outside the gene matches: 9. From germline, CDR1 is SQVTM and CDR2 ANQGSEA. This CDR3 is 14 amino acids long. The CDR3 sequence is CSGRTGGATGELFF. CDR3 nucleotide sequence: TGCAGCGGGAGGACGGGAGGTGCCACCGGGGAGCTGTTTTTT.

V and J are TRBV11-2 and TRBJ1-3, with D unclear. This CDR3 is 13 amino acids long. Germline V lookup: CDR1 SGHAT, CDR2 FQNNGV. V gave up 6 bases and J gave up 3 bases, with 9 bases separating them. The DNA of the CDR3 is TGTGCCAGCAGTAGGAGCTTTGGAAACACCATATATTTT. It specifies CASSRSFGNTIYF.

The V and J genes are TRBV13 and TRBJ2-3; the match to TRBD2 covers 7 bases. The length of the CDR3 is 15 residues. Trimming cost V 2 bases and J 1 base; bases outside gene matches: 3. Germline CDR1 PRHDT, CDR2 FYEKMQ (reference sequence). The CDR3 loop reads CASSLPRGGTDTQYF. Here the CDR3 DNA reads TGTGCCAGCAGCTTACCTCGGGGGGGCACAGATACGCAGTATTTT.

The chain combines TRBV5-1 with TRBJ1-5, with 9 nucleotides matching TRBD1. Germline trimming cut 0 bases from V and 3 bases from J; bases unmatched to any gene: 10. Germline-derived CDR1 and CDR2 are SGHRS and YFSETQ. This CDR3 region has 18 residues. This CDR3 is CASSLARGQGNANQPQHF. The CDR3 DNA reads as TGCGCCAGCAGCTTGGCCAGGGGACAGGGCAACGCCAATCAGCCCCAGCATTTT.